The TCR beta chain described here comes from a study of CD8+ T cells in alopecia areata. Turning to the study itself: Treated patients were given 5 to 10 mg oral tofacitinib twice daily.

Patients with alopecia areata provided lesional scalp punch biopsies as well as peripheral blood. A FACSAria was used to sort CD4+ and CD8+ T cells. These cells came from PBMCs. RNA was isolated and reverse transcribed to cDNA, the sequencing template. The protocol was immunoSEQ multiplex PCR, while the TCRdb copy is restricted to in-frame clones and leaves out a portion. The table includes 100,000 to 150,000 clones, roughly three fifths detected once. Study outcomes and limitations: It was less clear whether patients shared TCRs than it was in mice, possibly because of HLA.

This clone was detected only once. Antigen specificity is unknown. The CDR3 extends over 14 amino acids. In germline, CDR1 is SGDLS, CDR2 YYNGEE. The V end lost 2 bases, the J end lost 2 bases, and 10 bases lay between the germline ends. The source of this sequence is a human donor with alopecia areata. The source material was CD4+ T cells sorted from blood, sampled at week 0. V is TRBV9 and J is TRBJ2-5, with D tentatively TRBD1 (5 bases). Here the CDR3 reads CASSVTAGQETQYF. The CDR3 coding sequence is TGTGCCAGCAGCGTCACGGCAGGGCAAGAGACCCAGTACTTC. The whole variable domain, remainder taken from reference TRBV9 and TRBJ2-5, is DSGVTQTPKHLITATGQRVTLRCSPRSGDLSVYWYQQSLDQGLQFLIQYYNGEERAKGNILERFSAQQFPDLHSELNLSSLELGDSALYFCASSVTAGQETQYFGPGTRLLVL.